This T cell receptor (beta chain) was sequenced for a study of breast tumors, draining lymph nodes, adjacent tissues. General study findings and limits: Compared with basal-like, luminal-like tumors shared significantly more repertoire with nontumor tissue. Tumor T cell lymph node origin was a supported hypothesis, not proven. Tumor repertoires ranked between lymph nodes and nontumor tissue in diversity, with V and J gene preferences.

The lymph nodes were axillary draining lymph nodes from breast cancer patients. MiXCR, applied by TCRdb to the multiplex PCR reads, yields one record per CDR3 protein. The sample gives about 230,000 distinct CDR3 sequences, 32% of which show up once; 1.4% is in the top ten. This CDR3 has 14 amino acids. CDR1 SGHTA and CDR2 FQGNSA come from the germline V gene. V lost 5 bases and J lost 2, with 12 bases in between. At least ten counts were recorded for this clonotype. Its cognate antigen is unknown. This clonotype originated in a female donor with breast cancer. Some clones in this sample may be carry-over from other donors' samples. What was sequenced was axillary lymph node tissue. V is TRBV7-2 and J is TRBJ1-2, with unresolved D. Written as DNA, the CDR3 is TGTGCCAGCAGCGCCCGAGTGGGAAACTATGGCTACACCTTC. Its translation is CASSARVGNYGYTF.